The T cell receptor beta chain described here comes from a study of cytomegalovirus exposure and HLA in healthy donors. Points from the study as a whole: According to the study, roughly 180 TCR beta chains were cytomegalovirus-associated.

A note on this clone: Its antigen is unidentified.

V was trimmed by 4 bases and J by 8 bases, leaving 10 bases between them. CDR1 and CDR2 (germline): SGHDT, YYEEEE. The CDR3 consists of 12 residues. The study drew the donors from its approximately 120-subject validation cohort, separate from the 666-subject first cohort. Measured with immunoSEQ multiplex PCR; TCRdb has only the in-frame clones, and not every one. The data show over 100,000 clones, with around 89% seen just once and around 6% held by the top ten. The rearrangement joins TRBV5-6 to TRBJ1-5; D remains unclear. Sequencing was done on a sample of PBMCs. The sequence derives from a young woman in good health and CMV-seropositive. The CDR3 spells CASSRVEEPQHF. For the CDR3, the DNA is TGTGCCAGCAGCCGCGTAGAGGAGCCCCAGCATTTT.